The count of the clone carrying this TCR beta chain is one. The antigen is not known. These data originate in a study of spatial heterogeneity in lung cancer. Across the whole study: Sequences of the beta chain were consistently detected in greater numbers than alpha-chain sequences. Strongly correlated with TCR transcript counts in tumor regions was a T cell module score, which was a transcriptional module score calculated from matched bulk RNA-seq.

One entry per CDR3 protein results from TCRdb running MiXCR on the 5' RACE reads. The sample yields about 5,100 distinct CDR3 sequences, 5.5% to 9% seen once. Time point meaning: sample taken at primary tumor resection. Patients with untreated early-stage non-small cell lung cancer, numbering 72, were the donors. Unsorted whole RNA of tumor, nontumor lung or frozen PBMC was sequenced. The study, taken as a whole, reports: Tracking of tumor mutation counts was seen in expanded intratumoral alpha and beta TCR counts.

This sequence was found in a male donor with early-stage non-small cell lung cancer. Sequencing used lung tumor tissue, obtained at surgery.

CDR3 loop: CSASRYSNQPQHF. The CDR3 DNA is TGCAGTGCTAGTAGGTATAGCAATCAGCCCCAGCATTTT. This chain connects TRBV20-1 to TRBJ1-5; D gene unclear. The CDR3 has 13 amino acids. Germline V CDR1 and CDR2: DFQATT, SNEGSKA (reference sequence). With 3 bases removed from V and 0 bases from J, the gap between germline ends came to 6 bases.